This T cell receptor (beta chain) derives from a study of radiotherapy plus CTLA-4 blockade in lung cancer. Study in general: Objective responses emerged in 15% to 20% of patients, and around 30% attained disease control.

Study results and caveats: Peripheral blood showed expansion of tumor-derived TCR clones after radiotherapy and ipilimumab. Reports identified early blood T cell clone dynamics, with interferon-beta, as the best response predictor.

Germline values: CDR1 SQVTM, CDR2 ANQGSEA. Trimming took 4 bases from V and 3 from J; bases not matched to a gene: 4. This CDR3 region has 14 residues. Data came from immunoSEQ multiplex PCR; TCRdb stores just in-frame clones and leaves some out. The sample carries tens of thousands of clones, roughly four fifths recorded once. The study treated chemo-refractory metastatic non-small-cell lung cancer patients with focal radiation plus ipilimumab CTLA-4 blockade. Note on this clone: As yet, its antigen is unknown.

This receptor was taken from a human donor with non-small cell lung cancer who had stable disease on radiotherapy plus ipilimumab. Sequences were derived from peripheral blood, sampled from a patient treated with radiotherapy plus ipilimumab. This chain uses TRBV29-1 with TRBJ1-1; 11 bases line up with TRBD1. Here the CDR3 reads CSVGDRGRYTEAFF. The DNA of the CDR3 is TGCAGCGTTGGGGACAGGGGGAGGTACACTGAAGCTTTCTTT.